Below, one T cell receptor (beta chain) is given with its context. This entry belongs to a study of cytomegalovirus exposure and HLA in healthy donors. This CDR3 comprises 14 residues. Germline CDR1 is MGHRA and CDR2 is YSYEKL. V trimming: 6 bases; J trimming: 3 bases; junction bases outside the gene matches: 7. The protocol was immunoSEQ multiplex PCR, while the TCRdb copy is restricted to in-frame clones and leaves out a portion. This table holds around 300,000 clones, 80% to 90% found once. This clonotype originated in a woman younger than 30 in good health and CMV-seronegative. This chain links TRBV4-1 with TRBJ1-2; 7 bases are shared with TRBD1. Sequencing used PBMCs. Here the CDR3 DNA reads TGCGCCAGCAGTCAGGGGACAGTTGACTATGGCTACACCTTC. Its translation: CASSQGTVDYGYTF.